The present TCR beta chain was sequenced within a study of molecular identifiers for immune sequencing clone quantification. About this clonotype itself: Its antigen remains unidentified.

Preparation of the bulk TCR libraries relied on previously described methods and listed TCR primers. TCRdb recomputed calls from the PCR reads with MiXCR, one row per CDR3 protein. The data hold about 510,000 distinct CDR3 sequences, with around 23% observed a single time. Germline trimming cut 2 bases from V and 2 bases from J; bases unmatched to any gene: 8. Germline V gene lookup returns CDR1 MNHEY and CDR2 SVGAGI. This CDR3 is 16 amino acids long. General study points: Clones above 20 RNA copies contained over 98% of effector molecules and under 1% of naive molecules. Among some 1.1 million naive cells, spiked Jurkat TCR RNA from a single cell was reportedly detectable.

Researchers sorted naive CD8 T cells as cells that were CD8+CD4-CCR7+CD45RA+. The sequencing sample was made of naive CD8+ T cells from blood, with Jurkat cell RNA spiked in. As to subset: FACS-sorted CD8+CD4-CCR7+CD45RA+ naive T cells. The sequence came from a human donor in good health. Some libraries in this study had Jurkat cell RNA spiked in. The chain joins TRBV6-5 to TRBJ2-7; the match to TRBD2 covers 8 bases. This CDR3 reads CASSYQSPGGPYEQYF. Here the CDR3 DNA reads TGTGCCAGCAGTTACCAATCCCCGGGAGGGCCCTACGAGCAGTACTTC.